This T cell receptor (beta chain) comes out of a study of response to subunit inactivated influenza vaccine. TCRdb re-called the RT-PCR reads through MiXCR, storing one row per CDR3 protein. Among 200,000 to 300,000 distinct CDR3 sequences listed, 10% to 15% were seen once. Looked up from germline, CDR1 is SGHAT and CDR2 is FQNNGV. Unmatched junction bases numbered 10, after V lost 3 bases and J lost 3 bases. CDR3 size: 17 residues. Regarding this clonotype: Its antigen is not known.

Study observations and caveats: After each seasonal influenza vaccination, few new T cells are recruited, the authors suggested.

The receptor was derived from a man aged 45-65 years who received an inactivated influenza vaccine. The sequences come from non-naive T cells sorted from PBMCs, collected less than 15 days before vaccination. The gene calls are TRBV11-2 and TRBJ2-2; TRBD1 matches 7 bases. The CDR3 sequence: CASSFSDRERYTGELFF. The DNA for the CDR3 is TGTGCCAGCAGCTTTTCCGACAGGGAGAGGTACACCGGGGAGCTGTTTTTT.